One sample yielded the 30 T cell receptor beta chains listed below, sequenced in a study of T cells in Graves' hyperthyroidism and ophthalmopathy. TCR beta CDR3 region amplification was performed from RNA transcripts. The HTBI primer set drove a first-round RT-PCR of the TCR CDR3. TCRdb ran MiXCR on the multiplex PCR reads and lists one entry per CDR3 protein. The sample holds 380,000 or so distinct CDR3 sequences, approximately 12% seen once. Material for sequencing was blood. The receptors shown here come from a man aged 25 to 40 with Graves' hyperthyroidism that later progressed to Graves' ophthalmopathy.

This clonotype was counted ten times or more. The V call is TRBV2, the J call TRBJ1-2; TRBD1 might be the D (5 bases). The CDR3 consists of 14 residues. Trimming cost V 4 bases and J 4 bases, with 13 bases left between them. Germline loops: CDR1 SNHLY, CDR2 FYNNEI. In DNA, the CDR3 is TGTGCCAGCAGTGTGGGGCAGGGAAGCTATGGCTACACCTTC. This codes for CASSVGQGSYGYTF.

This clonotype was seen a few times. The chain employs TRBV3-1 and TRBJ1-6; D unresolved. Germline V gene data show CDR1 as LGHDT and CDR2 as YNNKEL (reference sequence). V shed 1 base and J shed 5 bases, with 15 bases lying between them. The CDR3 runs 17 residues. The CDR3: CASSQGARWKNNSPLHF. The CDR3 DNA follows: TGTGCCAGCAGCCAAGGAGCCAGGTGGAAGAATAATTCACCCCTCCACTTT.

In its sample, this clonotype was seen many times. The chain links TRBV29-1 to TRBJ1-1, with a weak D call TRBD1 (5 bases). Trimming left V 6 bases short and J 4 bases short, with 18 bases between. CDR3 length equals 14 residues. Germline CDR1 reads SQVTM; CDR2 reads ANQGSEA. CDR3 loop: CSVGHKWGGTEAFF. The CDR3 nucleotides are TGCAGCGTCGGACACAAGTGGGGTGGCACTGAAGCTTTCTTT.

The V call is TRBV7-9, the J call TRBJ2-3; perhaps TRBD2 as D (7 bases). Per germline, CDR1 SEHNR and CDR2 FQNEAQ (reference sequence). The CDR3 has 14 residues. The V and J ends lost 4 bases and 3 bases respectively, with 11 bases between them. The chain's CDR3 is CASSWGGGTDTQYF. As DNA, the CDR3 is TGTGCCAGCAGCTGGGGGGGCGGGACAGATACGCAGTATTTT.

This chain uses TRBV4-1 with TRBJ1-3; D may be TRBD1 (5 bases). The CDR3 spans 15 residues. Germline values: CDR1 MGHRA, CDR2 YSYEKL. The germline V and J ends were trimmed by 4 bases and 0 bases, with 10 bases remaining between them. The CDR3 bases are TGCGCCAGCAGCCCCACGGGGGGCTCTGGAAACACCATATATTTT. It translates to CASSPTGGSGNTIYF.

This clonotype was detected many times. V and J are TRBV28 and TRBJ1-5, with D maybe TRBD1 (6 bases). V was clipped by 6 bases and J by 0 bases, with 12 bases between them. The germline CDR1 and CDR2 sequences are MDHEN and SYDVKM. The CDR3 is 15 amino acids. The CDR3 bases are TGTGCCAGCAGCACAGGGACATATAGCAATCAGCCCCAGCATTTT. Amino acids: CASSTGTYSNQPQHF.

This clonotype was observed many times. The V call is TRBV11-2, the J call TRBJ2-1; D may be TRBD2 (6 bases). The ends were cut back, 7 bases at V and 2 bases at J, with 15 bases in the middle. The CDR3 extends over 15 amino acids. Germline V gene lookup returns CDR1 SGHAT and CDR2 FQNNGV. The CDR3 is CASTLKAGPYNEQFF. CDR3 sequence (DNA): TGTGCCAGCACCTTGAAAGCGGGCCCCTACAATGAGCAGTTCTTC.

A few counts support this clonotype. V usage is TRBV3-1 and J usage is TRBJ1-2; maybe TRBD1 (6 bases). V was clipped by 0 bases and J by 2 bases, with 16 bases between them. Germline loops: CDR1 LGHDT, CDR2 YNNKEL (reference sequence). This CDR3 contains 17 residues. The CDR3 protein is CASSQEWTDLLNYGYTF. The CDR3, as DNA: TGTGCCAGCAGCCAAGAGTGGACAGACTTACTCAACTATGGCTACACCTTC.

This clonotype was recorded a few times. The CDR3, as DNA: TGTGCCAGCAGTGGCCAGGGAGAGGGTGAGCAGTTCTTC. It yields the protein CASSGQGEGEQFF. The rearrangement uses TRBV6-2 or TRBV6-3 and TRBJ2-1, with D possibly called TRBD1 or TRBD2 (5 bases each). V was clipped by 5 bases and J by 9 bases, with 14 bases between them. The CDR3 runs 13 residues. Germline-derived CDR1 and CDR2 are MNHEY and SVGEGT.

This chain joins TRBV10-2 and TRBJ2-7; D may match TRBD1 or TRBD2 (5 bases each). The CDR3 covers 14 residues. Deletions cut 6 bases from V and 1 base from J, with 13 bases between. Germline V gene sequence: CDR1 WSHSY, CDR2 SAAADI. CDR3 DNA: TGCGCCAGCAGCGCCGGGACGGATTCCTACGAGCAGTACTTC. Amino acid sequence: CASSAGTDSYEQYF.

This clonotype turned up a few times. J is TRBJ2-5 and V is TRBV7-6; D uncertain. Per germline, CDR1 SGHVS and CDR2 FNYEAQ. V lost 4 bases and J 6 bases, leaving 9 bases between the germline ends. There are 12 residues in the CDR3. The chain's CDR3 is CASSSPQQTQYF. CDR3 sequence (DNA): TGTGCCAGCAGCTCCCCTCAACAGACCCAGTACTTC.

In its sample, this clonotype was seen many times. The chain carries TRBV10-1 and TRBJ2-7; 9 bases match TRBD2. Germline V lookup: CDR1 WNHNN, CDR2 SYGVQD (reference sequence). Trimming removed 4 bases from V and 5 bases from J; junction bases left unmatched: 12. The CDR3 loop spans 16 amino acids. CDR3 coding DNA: TGCGCCAGCAGTGCTAGCGGGGCCACTCCGAAGAACGAGCAGTACTTC. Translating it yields CASSASGATPKNEQYF.

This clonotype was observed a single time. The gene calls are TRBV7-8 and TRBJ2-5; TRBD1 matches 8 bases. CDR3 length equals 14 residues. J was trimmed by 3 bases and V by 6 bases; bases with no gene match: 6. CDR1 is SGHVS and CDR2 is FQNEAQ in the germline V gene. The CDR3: CASRPRGREETQYF. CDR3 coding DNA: TGTGCCAGCAGACCCAGGGGGCGCGAAGAGACCCAGTACTTC.

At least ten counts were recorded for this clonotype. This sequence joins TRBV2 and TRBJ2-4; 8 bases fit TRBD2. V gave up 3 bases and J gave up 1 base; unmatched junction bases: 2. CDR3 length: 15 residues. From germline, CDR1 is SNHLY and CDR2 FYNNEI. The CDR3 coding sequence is TGTGCCAGCAGTGACCGGGGGGGGGCCAAAAACATTCAGTACTTC. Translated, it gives CASSDRGGAKNIQYF.

In DNA form, the CDR3 reads TGTGCCAGCAGTGAATCTGTAGTGCACACTGAAGCTTTCTTT. This gives the protein CASSESVVHTEAFF. The rearrangement links TRBV6-1 to TRBJ1-1; D not resolved. V lost 2 bases and J 3 bases, leaving 10 bases between the germline ends. The CDR3 extends over 14 amino acids. The germline gives CDR1 MNHNS, CDR2 SASEGT.

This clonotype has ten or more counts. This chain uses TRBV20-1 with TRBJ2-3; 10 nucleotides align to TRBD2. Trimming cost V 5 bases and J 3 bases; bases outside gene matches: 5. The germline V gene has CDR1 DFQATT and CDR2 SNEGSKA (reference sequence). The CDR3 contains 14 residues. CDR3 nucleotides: TGCAGTGCTCAACCGGGACTAGCGACAGATACGCAGTATTTT. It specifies CSAQPGLATDTQYF.

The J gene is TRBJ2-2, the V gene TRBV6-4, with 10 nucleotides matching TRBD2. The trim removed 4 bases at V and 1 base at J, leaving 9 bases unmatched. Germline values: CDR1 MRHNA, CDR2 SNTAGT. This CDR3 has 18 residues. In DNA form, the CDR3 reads TGTGCCAGCAGTGTTCGGGCTAGCGGGGGTTTGAACACCGGGGAGCTGTTTTTT. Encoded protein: CASSVRASGGLNTGELFF.

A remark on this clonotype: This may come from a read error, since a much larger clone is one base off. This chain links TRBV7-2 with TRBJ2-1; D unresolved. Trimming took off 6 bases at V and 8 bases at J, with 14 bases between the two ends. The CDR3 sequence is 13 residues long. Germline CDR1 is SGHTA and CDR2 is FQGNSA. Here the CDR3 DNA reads TGTGCCAGCAGAATGAGTAGGGTGGATGAGCAGTTCTTC. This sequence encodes CASRMSRVDEQFF.

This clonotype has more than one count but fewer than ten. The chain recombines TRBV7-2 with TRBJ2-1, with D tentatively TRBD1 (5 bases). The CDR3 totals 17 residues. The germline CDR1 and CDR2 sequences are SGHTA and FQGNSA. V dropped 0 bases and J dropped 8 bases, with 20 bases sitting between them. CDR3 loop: CASSLASKGIPYDEQFF. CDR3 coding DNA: TGTGCCAGCAGCTTAGCGTCAAAGGGGATCCCGTACGATGAGCAGTTCTTC.

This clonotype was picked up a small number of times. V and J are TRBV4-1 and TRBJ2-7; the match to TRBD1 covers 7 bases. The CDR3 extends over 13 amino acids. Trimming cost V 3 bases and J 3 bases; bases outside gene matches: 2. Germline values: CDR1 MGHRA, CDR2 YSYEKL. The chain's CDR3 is CASSQHRGYEQYF. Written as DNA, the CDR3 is TGCGCCAGCAGCCAGCACAGGGGCTACGAGCAGTACTTC.

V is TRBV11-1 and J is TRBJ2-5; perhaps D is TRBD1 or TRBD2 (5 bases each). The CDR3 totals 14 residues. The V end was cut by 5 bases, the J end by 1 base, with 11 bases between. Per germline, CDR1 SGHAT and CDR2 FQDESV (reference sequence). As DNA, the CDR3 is TGTGCCAGCAGCCCGGGACGCGCCCAAGAGACCCAGTACTTC. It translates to CASSPGRAQETQYF. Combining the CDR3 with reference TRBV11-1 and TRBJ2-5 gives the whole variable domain EAEVAQSPRYKITEKSQAVAFWCDPISGHATLYWYRQILGQGPELLVQFQDESVVDDSQLPKDRFSAERLKGVDSTLKIQPAELGDSAMYLCASSPGRAQETQYFGPGTRLLVL.

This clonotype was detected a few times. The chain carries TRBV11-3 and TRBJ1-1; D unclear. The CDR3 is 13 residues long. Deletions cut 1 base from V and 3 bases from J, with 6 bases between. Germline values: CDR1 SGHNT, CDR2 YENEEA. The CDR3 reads CASSLVSDTEAFF. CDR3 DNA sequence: TGTGCCAGCAGCTTAGTTTCGGACACTGAAGCTTTCTTT.

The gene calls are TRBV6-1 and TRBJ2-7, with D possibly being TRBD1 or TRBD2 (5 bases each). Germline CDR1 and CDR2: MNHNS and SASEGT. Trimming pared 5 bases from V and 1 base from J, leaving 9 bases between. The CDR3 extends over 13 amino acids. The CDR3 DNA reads TGTGCCAGCAGTACCGGGGCTTCCTACGAGCAGTACTTC. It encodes CASSTGASYEQYF.

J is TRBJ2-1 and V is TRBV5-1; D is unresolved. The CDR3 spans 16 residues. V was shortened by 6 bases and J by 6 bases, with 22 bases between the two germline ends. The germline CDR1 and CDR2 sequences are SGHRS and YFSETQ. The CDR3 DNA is TGCGCCAGCACCGGATCCGGATGGCGTGAGTCCAATGAGCAGTTCTTC. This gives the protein CASTGSGWRESNEQFF. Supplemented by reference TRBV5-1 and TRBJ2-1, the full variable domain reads KAGVTQTPRYLIKTRGQQVTLSCSPISGHRSVSWYQQTPGQGLQFLFEYFSETQRNKGNFPGRFSGRQFSNSRSEMNVSTLELGDSALYLCASTGSGWRESNEQFFGPGTRLTVL.

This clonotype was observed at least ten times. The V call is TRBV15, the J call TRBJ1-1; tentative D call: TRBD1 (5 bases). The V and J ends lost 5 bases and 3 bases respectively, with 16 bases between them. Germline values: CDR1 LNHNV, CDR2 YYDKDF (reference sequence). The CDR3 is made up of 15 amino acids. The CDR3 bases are TGTGCCACCAGCTCCCATAGGGGCCGGTACACTGAAGCTTTCTTT. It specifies CATSSHRGRYTEAFF.

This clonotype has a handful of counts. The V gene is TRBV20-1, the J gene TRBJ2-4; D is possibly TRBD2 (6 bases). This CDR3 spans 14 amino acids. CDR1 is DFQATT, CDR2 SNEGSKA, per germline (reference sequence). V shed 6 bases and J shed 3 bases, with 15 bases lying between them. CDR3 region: CSASGGLGKNIQYF. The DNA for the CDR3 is TGCAGTGCAAGCGGAGGGCTGGGCAAAAACATTCAGTACTTC.

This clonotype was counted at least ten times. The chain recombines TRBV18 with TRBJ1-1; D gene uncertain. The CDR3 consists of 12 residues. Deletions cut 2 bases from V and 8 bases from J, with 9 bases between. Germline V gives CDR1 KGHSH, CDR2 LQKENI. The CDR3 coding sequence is TGTGCCAGCTCACCATTGGGGAAGGAAGCTTTCTTT. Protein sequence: CASSPLGKEAFF. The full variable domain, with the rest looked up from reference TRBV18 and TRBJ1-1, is NAGVMQNPRHLVRRRGQEARLRCSPMKGHSHVYWYRQLPEEGLKFMVYLQKENIIDESGMPKERFSAEFPKEGPSILRIQQVVRGDSAAYFCASSPLGKEAFFGQGTRLTVV.

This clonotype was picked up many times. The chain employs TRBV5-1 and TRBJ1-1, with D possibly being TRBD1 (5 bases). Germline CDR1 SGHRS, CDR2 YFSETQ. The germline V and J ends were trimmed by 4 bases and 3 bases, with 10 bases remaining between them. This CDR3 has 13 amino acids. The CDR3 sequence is CASSPDRYTEAFF. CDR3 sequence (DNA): TGCGCCAGCAGCCCCGACAGATACACTGAAGCTTTCTTT.

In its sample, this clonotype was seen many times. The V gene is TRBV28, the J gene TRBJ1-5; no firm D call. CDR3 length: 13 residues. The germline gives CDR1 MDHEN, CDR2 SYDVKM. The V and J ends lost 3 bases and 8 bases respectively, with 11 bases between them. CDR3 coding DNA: TGTGCCAGCAGTTTTAGAGGGAGTAAGCCCCAGCATTTT. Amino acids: CASSFRGSKPQHF.

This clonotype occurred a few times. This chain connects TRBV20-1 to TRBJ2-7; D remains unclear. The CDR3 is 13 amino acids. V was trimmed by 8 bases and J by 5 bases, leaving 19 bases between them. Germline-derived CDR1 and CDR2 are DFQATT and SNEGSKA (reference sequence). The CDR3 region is CSFRRQTRDEQYF. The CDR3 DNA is TGCAGTTTTCGCCGGCAGACCCGAGACGAGCAGTACTTC.